This T cell receptor beta chain originates from a study of T cell changes during pregnancy in multiple sclerosis. Data came from immunoSEQ multiplex PCR; TCRdb stores just in-frame clones and leaves some out. The sample records tens of thousands of clones, 90% to 95% being singletons. This CDR3 spans 13 amino acids. Deletions cut 4 bases from V and 7 bases from J, with 9 bases between. Germline V gives CDR1 SGHNT, CDR2 YYREEE (reference sequence). The chain joins TRBV5-4 to TRBJ2-6; no reliable D call. Sequenced here: peripheral blood, sampled in the first trimester of pregnancy. The sequence derives from a female donor in good health, enrolled as a control in a pregnancy study. Here the CDR3 reads CASSDNTANVLTF. As DNA, the CDR3 is TGTGCCAGCAGCGACAATACAGCCAACGTCCTGACTTTC.